The sequence of this T cell receptor beta chain was determined in a study of shared clonotypes between healthy human individuals. V lost 8 bases and J lost 7, with 14 bases in between. Germline V gene lookup returns CDR1 MGHDK and CDR2 SYGVNS. The length of the CDR3 is 13 residues. Sequencing used immunoSEQ multiplex PCR; TCRdb keeps in-frame clones, though not all of them. The top ten clones hold around 2% of a sample with 600,000 to 700,000 clones, 73% of them seen once. V is TRBV25-1 and J is TRBJ2-2, with D possibly being TRBD1 or TRBD2 (5 bases each). Sequencing used memory CD4+ T cells sorted from blood. The subset was: CD45RA-negative fraction. This sequence was found in a woman in her twenties or thirties in good health. CDR3 DNA: TGTGCCAGCGAGAAAGGGGAGAGCGGGGAGCTGTTTTTT. As protein: CASEKGESGELFF.